The 10 T cell receptor beta chains below all came from one sample that was sequenced in a study of T cells in localized non-small cell lung cancer. The table came from immunoSEQ multiplex PCR; TCRdb's copy has only in-frame clones and leaves some out. Seen here are some 38,000 clones, roughly 88% observed once, and the top ten hold around 5.8%. This specimen was peripheral blood mononuclear cells, taken before any cancer treatment. All receptors derive from a male donor aged 60 or older with stage II lung adenocarcinoma.

The chain recombines TRBV28 with TRBJ1-1, with D hard to call. Trimming shortened V by 5 bases and J by 6 bases, and 13 bases separated the two germline ends. This CDR3 contains 13 residues. CDR1 and CDR2 from the germline V gene are MDHEN and SYDVKM. The CDR3 loop is CASSPTQQAEAFF. CDR3 coding DNA: TGTGCCAGCAGTCCCACCCAGCAGGCTGAAGCTTTCTTT.

The chain links TRBV6-5 to TRBJ1-5; D is uncertain. The CDR3 is 15 residues long. With 0 bases removed from V and 1 base from J, the gap between germline ends came to 7 bases. Looked up from germline, CDR1 is MNHEY and CDR2 is SVGAGI. CDR3 sequence reads: CASSYSEESNQPQHF. CDR3 nucleotides: TGTGCCAGCAGTTACTCGGAGGAGAGCAATCAGCCCCAGCATTTT.

The chain carries TRBV21-1 and TRBJ2-1; the table's D call, TRBD2, was not checked against the DNA. TRBV21-1 is an annotated pseudogene. This CDR3 is 16 amino acids long. CDR3 DNA sequence: TGTGCCAGCACCCCCGGTCATGCGGGACCCTACAATGAGCAGTTCTTC. Protein sequence: CASTPGHAGPYNEQFF.

This rearrangement joins TRBV27 to TRBJ2-7; the D call may be TRBD1 or TRBD2 (5 bases each). The length of the CDR3 is 13 residues. V was shortened by 4 bases and J by 6 bases, with 13 bases between the two germline ends. Germline CDR1 MNHEY, CDR2 SMNVEV (reference sequence). CDR3 sequence: CASSSWDVLEQYF. CDR3 nucleotides: TGTGCCAGCAGTTCTTGGGACGTCCTCGAGCAGTACTTC.

The chain joins TRBV4-2 to TRBJ1-4; D gene uncertain. The V gene lost 0 bases and the J gene lost 8 bases, with 13 bases spanning the gap. The CDR3 loop spans 15 amino acids. Per the germline V gene, CDR1 is LGHNA and CDR2 is YNFKEQ. CDR3 nucleotide sequence: TGTGCCAGCAGCCAAGATTCAGGTCACTGGGAAAAACTGTTTTTT. Protein product: CASSQDSGHWEKLFF.

This chain connects TRBV6-6 to TRBJ2-7; D gene unclear. Trimming took 0 bases from V and 6 from J, leaving 9 bases between them. The CDR3 consists of 13 residues. CDR1 and CDR2 (germline): MNHNY, SVGAGI (reference sequence). The CDR3: CASSYSFTLEQYF. CDR3 coding DNA: TGTGCCAGCAGTTACTCTTTCACTCTCGAGCAGTACTTC.

This clone came up a few times. V and J are TRBV6-1 and TRBJ1-5; TRBD1 is a possible D gene (5 bases). CDR3 length equals 14 residues. Trimming took 4 bases from V and 7 from J, leaving 14 bases between them. CDR1 and CDR2 from the germline V gene are MNHNS and SASEGT. CDR3 coding DNA: TGTGCCAGCAGTGTTCGGGGGGAGGAGCAGCCCCAGCATTTT. This sequence encodes CASSVRGEEQPQHF.

This chain uses TRBV7-9 with TRBJ2-7; D possibly corresponds to TRBD2 (6 bases). Germline CDR1 reads SEHNR; CDR2 reads FQNEAQ (reference sequence). There are 17 residues in the CDR3. V was pared by 5 bases and J by 2 bases, with 22 bases between. CDR3 DNA sequence: TGTGCCAGCAGCCATGTCCTTCGGAGGGGCGGTACCTACGAGCAGTACTTC. Translated, it gives CASSHVLRRGGTYEQYF.

V and J are TRBV6-6 and TRBJ2-5, with TRBD1 matching 8 bases. CDR3 size: 16 residues. The V gene's germline CDR1 is MNHNY and CDR2 SVGAGI (reference sequence). With 4 bases clipped from V and 5 bases from J, the junction kept 12 bases outside the gene matches. CDR3 sequence: CASSSPNRGNRETQYF. The CDR3, as DNA: TGTGCCAGCAGTTCCCCGAACAGGGGGAATCGGGAGACCCAGTACTTC.

The CDR3 region is CASSYRPRGYGYTF. The CDR3 DNA is TGTGCCAGCAGTTACCGACCGAGGGGCTATGGCTACACCTTC. The rearrangement links TRBV6-5 to TRBJ1-2, with a tentative D call TRBD1 (5 bases). Germline V gene lookup returns CDR1 MNHEY and CDR2 SVGAGI. The germline V and J ends were trimmed by 2 bases and 4 bases, with 11 bases remaining between them. This CDR3 comprises 14 residues.